The 14 T cell receptor beta chains presented below share a single source sample, sequenced in a study of metastatic and nonmetastatic thyroid tumors. No patient had received any treatment before thyroid surgery. TCRdb re-clonotyped the PCR reads via MiXCR. The table shows 23,000 or so clones, with about 13% occurring only once. The sample consisted of blood. The origin of the receptors is a female donor with papillary thyroid cancer or a benign thyroid nodule (not recorded which). Some clones in this sample may be carry-over from other donors' samples.

This clone is labeled medium-sized (0.01 to 0.1%). The chain combines TRBV11-3 with TRBJ2-7, with no clear D. The germline gives CDR1 SGHNT, CDR2 YENEEA. V shed 3 bases and J shed 0 bases, with 9 bases lying between them. This CDR3 has 14 residues. The CDR3 DNA reads as TGTGCCAGCAGCTTGCAGTACTTCTCCTACGAGCAGTACTTC. Translating it yields CASSLQYFSYEQYF.

The chain combines TRBV19 with TRBJ2-2; TRBD2 might be the D (6 bases). Deletions cut 1 base from V and 5 bases from J, with 8 bases between. The CDR3 spans 14 residues. Germline CDR1 reads LNHDA; CDR2 reads SQIVND (reference sequence). CDR3 in amino acids: CASSIVGGTGELFF. Here the CDR3 DNA reads TGTGCCAGTAGTATAGTCGGGGGTACCGGGGAGCTGTTTTTT.

This clone occurred many times. V gene TRBV29-1 combines with J gene TRBJ2-1; D is possibly TRBD1 or TRBD2 (5 bases each). CDR1 is SQVTM, CDR2 ANQGSEA, per germline. The V end was cut by 3 bases, the J end by 10 bases, with 13 bases between. The CDR3 runs 12 residues. CDR3 DNA sequence: TGCAGCGTTGAGGGGGATGGGACGGAGCAGTTCTTC. Protein: CSVEGDGTEQFF.

J is TRBJ2-2 and V is TRBV6-1; D is unresolved. This CDR3 contains 13 residues. Germline-derived CDR1 and CDR2 are MNHNS and SASEGT. V lost 3 bases, J lost 7 bases, and 9 bases lay in between. The CDR3 nucleotides read TGTGCCAGCAGTGATCCCCCAGGCGGGGAGCTGTTTTTT. Protein: CASSDPPGGELFF.

Many counts were recorded for this clone. The chain uses TRBV6-1 and TRBJ1-1, with D uncertain. Germline assignment: CDR1 MNHNS and CDR2 SASEGT. V was shortened by 5 bases and J by 0 bases, with 10 bases between the two germline ends. CDR3 length: 14 residues. CDR3 in amino acids: CASSNRPMNTEAFF. CDR3 in DNA: TGTGCCAGCAGTAACAGACCCATGAACACTGAAGCTTTCTTT.

The sample holds many counts of this clone. The chain links TRBV11-3 to TRBJ2-1; weak D call: TRBD2 (5 bases). The V end lost 5 bases, the J end lost 9 bases, and 11 bases lay between the germline ends. The CDR3 sequence is 12 residues long. From germline, CDR1 is SGHNT and CDR2 YENEEA. CDR3 DNA: TGTGCCAGCAGCCTCCTTCGGGGTGAGCAGTTCTTC. Its protein is CASSLLRGEQFF.

This clone is termed medium-sized. This chain joins TRBV20-1 and TRBJ2-1; 7 nucleotides agree with TRBD1. V shed 3 bases and J 4 bases; nucleotides not matched to a gene: 9. The CDR3 consists of 15 residues. Germline CDR1 reads DFQATT; CDR2 reads SNEGSKA (reference sequence). The CDR3 reads CSASSPQGVYNEQFF. For the CDR3, the DNA is TGCAGTGCTAGCAGTCCCCAGGGGGTTTACAATGAGCAGTTCTTC.

This clone qualifies as medium-sized. The chain is built from TRBV5-1 and TRBJ1-2; maybe TRBD1 (6 bases). The V and J ends lost 7 bases and 8 bases respectively, with 27 bases between them. The CDR3 length is 16 residues. CDR1 is SGHRS and CDR2 is YFSETQ in the germline V gene. CDR3 protein: CASRLLYVSQGGGYTF. DNA for the CDR3: TGCGCCAGCCGTCTTCTATACGTTTCACAGGGTGGAGGCTACACCTTC.

This clone was counted ten times or more. This chain connects TRBV6-2 or TRBV6-3 to TRBJ2-5, with D hard to call. Trimming removed 2 bases at V and 7 bases at J, with 17 bases between. CDR3 length equals 15 residues. The germline V gene has CDR1 MNHEY and CDR2 SVGEGT. The CDR3 reads CASSYPSERHGTQYF. CDR3 nucleotides: TGTGCCAGCAGTTACCCCAGTGAAAGACATGGGACCCAGTACTTC.

In its sample, this clone was seen many times. V is TRBV7-9 and J is TRBJ2-7, with TRBD1 as a possible D gene (7 bases). The CDR3 covers 15 residues. Per the germline V gene, CDR1 is SEHNR and CDR2 is FQNEAQ (reference sequence). Trimming took 6 bases from V and 7 from J, leaving 22 bases between them. The CDR3 nucleotides are TGTGCCAGCAGGTCCCCCGGGGGCAGGGGGGATGAGCAGTACTTC. Protein product: CASRSPGGRGDEQYF.

Many counts were recorded for this clone. The chain couples TRBV7-9 to TRBJ2-7; 7 nucleotides line up with TRBD1. J gave up 5 bases and V 5 bases, and 12 bases lay outside the gene matches. This CDR3 has 15 residues. Per germline, CDR1 SEHNR and CDR2 FQNEAQ (reference sequence). CDR3 residues: CASSQTRDRVNEQYF. The DNA for the CDR3 is TGTGCCAGCAGCCAAACCCGCGACAGGGTTAACGAGCAGTACTTC. The whole variable domain, remainder taken from reference TRBV7-9 and TRBJ2-7, is DTGVSQNPRHKITKRGQNVTFRCDPISEHNRLYWYRQTLGQGPEFLTYFQNEAQLEKSRLLSDRFSAERPKGSFSTLEIQRTEQGDSAMYLCASSQTRDRVNEQYFGPGTRLTVT.

The chain carries TRBV27 and TRBJ2-2, with a possible D match to TRBD1 (6 bases). V shed 10 bases and J shed 1 base, with 10 bases lying between them. Germline V lookup: CDR1 MNHEY, CDR2 SMNVEV (reference sequence). CDR3 size: 13 residues. The CDR3 DNA sequence: TGTGCCACTACGGACAGGAACACCGGGGAGCTGTTTTTT. Amino acid sequence: CATTDRNTGELFF.

This chain connects TRBV10-1 to TRBJ2-1; D remains unclear. This CDR3 spans 14 amino acids. The germline V gene encodes CDR1 WNHNN and CDR2 SYGVQD (reference sequence). V was clipped by 4 bases and J by 9 bases, with 16 bases between them. This chain's CDR3 is CASSGGLTRGEQFF. CDR3 sequence (DNA): TGCGCCAGCAGTGGTGGCCTCACCCGAGGTGAGCAGTTCTTC.

The chain carries TRBV9 and TRBJ1-2; D is perhaps TRBD1 (5 bases). This CDR3 is 14 amino acids long. The germline V gene has CDR1 SGDLS and CDR2 YYNGEE. The germline V and J ends were trimmed by 2 bases and 5 bases, with 13 bases remaining between them. The CDR3 region is CASSVGAVLYGYTF. The CDR3 DNA sequence: TGTGCCAGCAGCGTTGGGGCGGTACTTTATGGCTACACCTTC.